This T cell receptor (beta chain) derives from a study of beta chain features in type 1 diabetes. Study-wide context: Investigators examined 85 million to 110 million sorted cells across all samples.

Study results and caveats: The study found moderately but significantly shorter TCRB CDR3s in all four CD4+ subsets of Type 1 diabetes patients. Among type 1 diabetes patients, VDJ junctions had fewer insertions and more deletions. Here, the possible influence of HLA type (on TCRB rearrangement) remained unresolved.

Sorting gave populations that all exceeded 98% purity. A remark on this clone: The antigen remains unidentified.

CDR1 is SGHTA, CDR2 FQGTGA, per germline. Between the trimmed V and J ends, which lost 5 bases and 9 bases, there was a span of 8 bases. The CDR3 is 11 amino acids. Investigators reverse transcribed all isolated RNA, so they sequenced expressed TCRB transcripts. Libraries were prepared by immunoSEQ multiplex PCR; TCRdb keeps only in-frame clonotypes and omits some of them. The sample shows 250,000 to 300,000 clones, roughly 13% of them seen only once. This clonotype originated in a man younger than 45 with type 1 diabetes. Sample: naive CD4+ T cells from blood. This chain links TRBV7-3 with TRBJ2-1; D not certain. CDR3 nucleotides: TGTGCCAGCAGCCTATCTGGTGAGCAGTTCTTC. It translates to CASSLSGEQFF.